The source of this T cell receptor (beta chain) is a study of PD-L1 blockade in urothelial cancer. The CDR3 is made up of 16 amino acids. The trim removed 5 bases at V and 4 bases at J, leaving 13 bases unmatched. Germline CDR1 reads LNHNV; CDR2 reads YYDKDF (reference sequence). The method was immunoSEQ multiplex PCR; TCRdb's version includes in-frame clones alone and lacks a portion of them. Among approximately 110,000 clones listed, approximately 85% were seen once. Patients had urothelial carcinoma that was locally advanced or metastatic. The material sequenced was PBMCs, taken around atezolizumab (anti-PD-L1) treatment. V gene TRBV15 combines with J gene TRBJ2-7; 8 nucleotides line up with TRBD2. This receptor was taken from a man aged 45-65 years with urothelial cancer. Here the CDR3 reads CATSGGQAGVKYEQYF. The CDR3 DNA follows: TGTGCCACCAGCGGTGGGCAAGCGGGAGTCAAGTACGAGCAGTACTTC.